The subject of this entry is one T cell receptor beta chain. No cognate antigen has been identified for it. One base away there is no much larger clone; base qualities are not given. Using the deep immunoSEQ assay, multiplex PCR amplified TCR CDR3 regions from genomic DNA. Extracted genomic DNA from each cell subset was spread evenly across all wells of several immunoSEQ 96-well plates, with each plate serving as a replicate. For sorted subsets, each replicate PCR was loaded with around 200 ng genomic DNA, equivalent to about 30,000 T cell genomes. Purified libraries were measured with a Qubit 3.0 fluorometer, size-checked on a Bioanalyzer 2100, and measured again with the KAPA Library Quantification kit. Every immunoSEQ 96-well plate was sequenced on a separate single-read 150-cycle Illumina NextSeq 550 flow cell. The paper's data handling went like this. Because only junctional sequences without quality scores were contained in the immunoSEQ output, filtering matching that applied to full-length reads could not be performed. To assign V/J genes and CDR3, sequences were annotated using PyIR, a Python wrapper for IgBLAST v1.9, with IMGT germline references. Reads were removed for weak V/J assignments (E-value above 1e-6), missing CDR3, stop codons, out-of-frame junctions, or ambiguous translated residues. V3J clonotypes were defined by identical inferred V gene, J gene, and CDR3 amino acid sequence. The percentage overlap between two repertoires was calculated by dividing the number of shared unique clonotypes by the size of the smaller repertoire. RTK rarefaction, the Chao1 estimator, and Recon v2.1 estimates of unobserved clonotypes were used to assess repertoire richness. For all TCRbeta clonotypes obtained by the gDNA method from a handful of donors, generation probabilities were computed with OLGA. TCRdb limited this immuneACCESS table to in-frame rearrangements with V and J called. A share of clones is missing; checked studies link under half to unresolved V genes, and the rest is unexplained. For V, J and clone size, that table is used; D and trimming come from the DNA. The sample table contains 2 million or so clones; only one count was recorded for 95% of them. The top ten clones comprise 0.13% of the sample.

CDR1 MNHEY and CDR2 SMNVEV were looked up in the germline V gene (reference sequence). Compared with germline, V lacks 2 bases and J lacks 0 bases; bases without a gene match: 4. Inclusive of the bounding cysteine and phenylalanine, the CDR3 is 17 residues long. Kept here is only the CDR3 DNA, which spans 51 bases and is read in frame from base 1. The data were taken from a study of shared clonotypes between healthy human individuals (dated by TCRdb to the early 2020s). Some background on the complete study: The cohort included a few men and two women between 18 and 49 years of age. For each donor, three plates each were used for CD4 naive and CD4 memory, two plates were used for CD8 naive, and one plate was used for CD8 memory. To estimate repertoire size and how much clonotype sharing occurs between individuals, the study deeply sequenced the blood TCR repertoires of five healthy adults. Libraries were prepared and TCR repertoires were sequenced by different laboratories using diverse techniques, in order to increase sequencing depth and limit assay-specific biases. Between about 0.85 and 9.5 billion PBMCs per donor were obtained by leukapheresis. The research as a whole found: Larger estimated clonotype richness was generally found for naive subsets than for memory subsets. Higher generation probabilities were observed for clonotypes shared by all four sorted-subset donors than for non-shared clonotypes. Because the study included only a small number of donors, the genetic and exposure-history diversity represented was limited. Even with the large sequencing depth, rarefaction of the sorted-subset datasets indicated that sequencing was incomplete. Sharing across several donors was observed for about 5% of naive CD4, around 3.5% of naive CD8, over 2% of memory CD4, and around 0.44% of memory CD8 clonotypes. Pairwise subsampling indicated that sequencing depth was expected to affect the degree of clonotype sharing among donors. Only blood was sampled, and tissue TCR repertoires likely differ from those in blood.

Donors were healthy HIV-negative adults with no recently reported acute infections or vaccinations. All donors were Caucasian adults living in Nashville, Tennessee, USA. CD4+ T cells were enriched by magnetic negative selection; naive cells were then positively selected on CD45RA, and the negative fraction formed the memory subset. Blood was collected by leukapheresis, and PBMCs were isolated by Ficoll-Histopaque density gradient centrifugation and then cryopreserved in liquid nitrogen vapor phase. Analytical flow cytometry was used to check the purity and quantity of every magnetically sorted T cell population. Genomic DNA was isolated from each sorted fraction and quantified by UV absorbance on a Nanodrop 2000c.

Sequenced material: naive CD4+ T cells sorted from blood. The cell subset or site label, as the study defines it: CD45RA+ positively selected. This sequence uses TRBV27 and TRBJ1-6; TRBD1 aligns with 7 central bases. This clonotype originated in a man aged 18 to 30 in good health. The CDR3 corresponds to CASSLRGGYSYNSPLHF. The DNA reads TGTGCCAGCAGTTTAAGAGGGGGCTACTCCTATAATTCACCCCTCCACTTT.